This is a list of T cell receptor beta chains from one sample in a study of T cell repertoires in cytomegalovirus infection. TCRdb itself ran the reads through MiXCR, one entry per CDR3 protein. Of under 800,000 distinct CDR3 sequences detected, roughly 24% appear once; the ten largest clones hold 7% to 9%. Sequences were obtained from CD8+ T cells from PBMCs. The receptors here all came from a human donor in good health (CMV status not recorded). Some clones in this sample may be carry-over from other donors' samples. The CDR3 runs from the conserved cysteine through the conserved F or W. D genes are given only for firm matches. Where a row states a size, it is once, few, many or the class of an expanded clone; other rows omit it.

TRBJ1-2,many,TRBV20-1,TRBD1,CSAETGDYGYTF,TGCAGTGCGGAAACAGGGGATTATGGCTACACCTTC
TRBJ2-7,many,TRBV7-6,.,CASSSGLSEQYF,TGTGCCAGCAGCTCCGGCCTTAGCGAGCAGTACTTC
TRBJ2-1,few,TRBV14,TRBD1,CASSPAGGRYNEQFF,TGTGCCAGCAGCCCCGCAGGGGGTAGGTACAATGAGCAGTTCTTC
TRBJ1-1,few,TRBV6-1,.,CASSEINTEAFF,TGTGCCAGCAGTGAAATAAACACTGAAGCTTTCTTT
TRBJ2-1,many,TRBV7-7,TRBD2,CASSRGGAFENEQFF,TGTGCTAGCAGTCGCGGGGGGGCCTTTGAAAATGAGCAGTTCTTC
TRBJ2-7,.,TRBV6-2/TRBV6-3,.,CASSYGQREVPYEQYF,TGTGCCAGCAGTTACGGACAGCGAGAGGTCCCCTACGAGCAGTACTTC
TRBJ1-2,few,TRBV6-2/TRBV6-3,TRBD1,CASDGQGTGYTF,TGTGCCAGCGACGGACAGGGGACTGGCTACACCTTC
TRBJ2-1,many,TRBV19,.,CASSTRTVRNEQFF,TGTGCCAGTAGTACTCGGACGGTCCGCAATGAGCAGTTCTTC
TRBJ1-4,many,TRBV7-2,.,CASSLNTGPRNEKLFF,TGTGCCAGCAGCCTGAATACAGGGCCCCGAAATGAAAAACTGTTTTTT
TRBJ2-3,.,TRBV2,.,CASSSPSGDAGDTQYF,TGTGCCAGCAGTTCCCCCAGCGGTGACGCCGGTGATACGCAGTATTTT
TRBJ2-3,few,TRBV20-1,TRBD2,CSARERGGPGTQYF,TGCAGTGCCAGGGAGCGGGGGGGCCCGGGTACGCAGTATTTT
TRBJ1-2,.,TRBV9,.,CASRHEPGSYGYTF,TGTGCCAGCAGACATGAGCCGGGGAGCTATGGCTACACCTTC
TRBJ1-1,few,TRBV28,.,CASSLWREQGYTEAFF,TGTGCCAGCAGTTTATGGAGGGAACAGGGTTACACTGAAGCTTTCTTT
TRBJ1-1,.,TRBV7-9,.,CASSDGTYEAFF,TGTGCCAGCAGCGACGGGACGTATGAAGCTTTCTTT
TRBJ1-2,.,TRBV11-2,TRBD1,CASSSSGGWRYGYTF,TGTGCCAGCAGCTCATCAGGGGGCTGGAGATATGGCTACACCTTC
TRBJ1-2,few,TRBV12-3/TRBV12-4,TRBD1,CASSPRTGYYNYGYTF,TGTGCCAGCAGCCCCCGGACAGGATACTATAACTATGGCTACACCTTC
TRBJ2-3,.,TRBV20-1,.,CSASDEAGDTQYF,TGCAGTGCTAGCGACGAGGCAGGAGATACGCAGTATTTT
TRBJ2-7,few,TRBV20-1,.,CSAGHPLFPYEQYF,TGCAGTGCTGGTCATCCCCTATTCCCCTACGAGCAGTACTTC
TRBJ2-1,few,TRBV18,TRBD1,CASSPRDRRKFNKSEQFF,TGTGCCAGCTCACCACGGGACAGGCGGAAGTTCAATAAGTCTGAGCAGTTCTTC
TRBJ2-1,.,TRBV6-5,.,CASSYSGGGAYNEQFF,TGTGCCAGCAGTTACTCTGGGGGGGGGGCGTACAATGAGCAGTTCTTC
TRBJ2-7,.,TRBV6-6,TRBD1,CASSYQGDEQYF,TGTGCCAGCTCCTATCAGGGGGACGAGCAGTACTTC
TRBJ1-4,.,TRBV29-1,TRBD1,CSSRDRGFDEKLFF,TGCAGCTCTCGGGACAGGGGGTTCGATGAAAAACTGTTTTTT
TRBJ1-2,.,TRBV2,.,CASSEAVGNYGYTF,TGTGCCAGCAGTGAAGCAGTAGGGAACTATGGCTACACCTTC
TRBJ1-2,.,TRBV28,.,CASSLAREEGYGYTF,TGTGCCAGCAGTTTGGCACGGGAGGAGGGCTATGGCTACACCTTC
TRBJ1-4,.,TRBV20-1,.,CSAPPRERANEKLFF,TGCAGTGCCCCGCCCCGAGAGAGGGCCAATGAAAAACTGTTTTTT
TRBJ1-6,many,TRBV7-2,.,CASSPYHRDSPLHF,TGTGCCAGCAGCCCTTACCACAGGGATTCACCCCTCCACTTT
TRBJ1-5,few,TRBV6-6,.,CASSYGQGTQPQHF,TGTGCCAGCAGTTACGGGCAGGGGACCCAGCCCCAGCATTTT
TRBJ2-1,.,TRBV27,TRBD2,CASSITSGGRMNNEQFF,TGTGCCAGCAGCATTACTTCCGGGGGGAGAATGAACAATGAGCAGTTCTTC
TRBJ1-5,.,TRBV6-1,.,CASSEKGLRDQPQHF,TGTGCCAGCAGTGAAAAGGGGTTGCGTGATCAGCCCCAGCATTTT
TRBJ1-4,many,TRBV7-9,.,CASRPTVTNEKLFF,TGTGCCAGCAGACCGACGGTTACTAATGAAAAACTGTTTTTT
TRBJ1-1,few,TRBV11-2,.,CASSPYGSEAFF,TGTGCCAGCAGCCCATACGGGAGTGAAGCTTTCTTT
TRBJ1-1,.,TRBV4-1,.,CASSQDFPRRSTEAFF,TGCGCCAGCAGCCAAGATTTTCCCCGACGAAGTACTGAAGCTTTCTTT
TRBJ2-1,many,TRBV6-1,.,CASSEGPLEQFF,TGTGCCAGCAGTGAAGGTCCCCTTGAGCAGTTCTTC
TRBJ1-1,.,TRBV20-1,.,CSARDWRQNTEAFF,TGCAGTGCTAGAGATTGGCGGCAGAACACTGAAGCTTTCTTT
TRBJ2-5,many,TRBV7-2,TRBD2,CASSISGGAAETQYF,TGTGCCAGCAGCATTAGCGGGGGGGCGGCAGAGACCCAGTACTTC
TRBJ1-2,.,TRBV29-1,.,CSARSRGGKNGYTF,TGCAGCGCCCGATCGAGGGGGGGGAAGAATGGCTACACCTTC
TRBJ2-5,many,TRBV12-3/TRBV12-4,.,CASSIPGETQYF,TGTGCCAGCAGTATACCGGGGGAGACCCAGTACTTC
TRBJ1-1,many,TRBV7-2,.,CASSFSGPLNTEAFF,TGTGCCAGCAGCTTTTCAGGGCCGTTGAACACTGAAGCTTTCTTT
TRBJ2-2,.,TRBV7-9,TRBD2,CASSPHRGGDPNTGELFF,TGTGCCAGCAGCCCCCATCGCGGGGGAGACCCTAACACCGGGGAGCTGTTTTTT
TRBJ1-2,once,TRBV20-1,.,CSARDEETTNGYTF,TGCAGTGCTAGAGACGAAGAGACCACAAATGGCTACACCTTC
TRBJ2-3,.,TRBV29-1,.,CSVDPEGGTDTQYF,TGCAGCGTTGATCCGGAAGGGGGCACAGATACGCAGTATTTT
TRBJ2-7,few,TRBV12-3/TRBV12-4,.,CASTLGGFDYEQYF,TGTGCCAGCACCCTAGGGGGGTTCGACTACGAGCAGTACTTC
TRBJ1-5,.,TRBV19,.,CASSIDLTTNQPQHF,TGTGCCAGTAGTATAGATCTGACGACTAATCAGCCCCAGCATTTT